Shown below are 8 T cell receptor beta chains from a single sample sequenced in a study of radiation and T cells in renal cell carcinoma. Indicated time point: blood 2 weeks post-SBRT. Treatment given: 15 Gy SBRT to primary tumor, nephrectomy 4 weeks later. The assay was immunoSEQ multiplex PCR, and TCRdb's table has in-frame clones only and misses some. This sample has just under 80,000 clones, with 86% found just once. The material was blood, obtained from a patient whose treatment included radiotherapy and nephrectomy. Source of these receptors: a woman aged 50 to 60 with renal cell carcinoma.

The chain couples TRBV11-1 to TRBJ1-1, with D perhaps matching TRBD1 (5 bases). The V and J ends lost 1 base and 4 bases respectively, with 10 bases between them. From germline, CDR1 is SGHAT and CDR2 FQDESV (reference sequence). The CDR3 consists of 14 residues. CDR3 in DNA: TGTGCCAGCAGCTTAGGAGGCGGGGGCACTGAAGCTTTCTTT. Its translation: CASSLGGGGTEAFF. Full variable domain (remainder filled in from reference TRBV11-1 and TRBJ1-1): EAEVAQSPRYKITEKSQAVAFWCDPISGHATLYWYRQILGQGPELLVQFQDESVVDDSQLPKDRFSAERLKGVDSTLKIQPAELGDSAMYLCASSLGGGGTEAFFGQGTRLTVV.

V usage is TRBV6-6 and J usage is TRBJ1-5; 8 bases agree with TRBD1. This CDR3 region has 15 residues. Per the germline V gene, CDR1 is MNHNY and CDR2 is SVGAGI (reference sequence). V lost 2 bases to trimming and J lost 6 bases; unmatched junction nucleotides: 6. CDR3: CASSYVGQGAQPQHF. For the CDR3, the DNA is TGTGCCAGCAGTTACGTAGGGCAGGGGGCTCAGCCCCAGCATTTT.

This sequence joins TRBV7-9 and TRBJ2-7; D is ambiguous. The germline V and J ends were trimmed by 4 bases and 7 bases, with 14 bases remaining between them. The V gene's germline CDR1 is SEHNR and CDR2 FQNEAQ (reference sequence). The CDR3 is 13 residues long. The CDR3, as DNA: TGTGCCAGCAGCTCAAAAATCCTGGGGGAGCAGTACTTC. The encoded protein is CASSSKILGEQYF.

This clone has just one count. Other DNA sequences in this specimen translate into the identical CDR3. The chain carries TRBV19 and TRBJ1-1; possibly TRBD1 for D (6 bases). The ends were cut back, 2 bases at V and 1 base at J, with 8 bases in the middle. The germline gives CDR1 LNHDA, CDR2 SQIVND (reference sequence). The CDR3 has 14 residues. CDR3 in DNA: TGTGCCAGTAGTATACGAGGGGGGAACACTGAAGCTTTCTTT. Its translation is CASSIRGGNTEAFF.

The chain carries TRBV5-4 and TRBJ2-3; TRBD2 aligns across 10 bases. V shed 1 base, J shed 6 bases, and the junction held 8 bases outside the gene matches. The CDR3 has 16 residues. Germline CDR1 reads SGHNT; CDR2 reads YYREEE (reference sequence). CDR3 in amino acids: CASSLRLAGVTDTQYF. The CDR3 bases are TGTGCCAGCAGCTTGCGGCTAGCGGGAGTTACGGATACGCAGTATTTT.

A single count supports this clone. The chain employs TRBV7-8 and TRBJ2-3; 11 positions match TRBD2. J was trimmed by 0 bases and V by 5 bases; bases with no gene match: 4. Per the germline V gene, CDR1 is SGHVS and CDR2 is FQNEAQ. There are 16 residues in the CDR3. The CDR3: CASSKLAGASTDTQYF. The CDR3, as DNA: TGTGCCAGCAGCAAACTAGCGGGGGCTAGCACAGATACGCAGTATTTT.

The chain is built from TRBV19 and TRBJ1-1; 8 nucleotides align to TRBD1. The length of the CDR3 is 12 residues. Trimming took 4 bases from V and 7 from J; bases not matched to a gene: 2. Looked up from germline, CDR1 is LNHDA and CDR2 is SQIVND (reference sequence). The CDR3 nucleotides read TGTGCCAGTAGTAAAGGACAGGGTGAAGCTTTCTTT. It specifies CASSKGQGEAFF.

This clone has only one observation. The gene calls are TRBV7-2 and TRBJ2-2; D gene ambiguous. V was trimmed by 2 bases and J by 7 bases, leaving 5 bases between them. The germline gives CDR1 SGHTA, CDR2 FQGNSA. CDR3 length equals 12 residues. The CDR3 reads CASSLYHGELFF. The CDR3 DNA sequence: TGTGCCAGCAGCTTATATCACGGGGAGCTGTTTTTT.